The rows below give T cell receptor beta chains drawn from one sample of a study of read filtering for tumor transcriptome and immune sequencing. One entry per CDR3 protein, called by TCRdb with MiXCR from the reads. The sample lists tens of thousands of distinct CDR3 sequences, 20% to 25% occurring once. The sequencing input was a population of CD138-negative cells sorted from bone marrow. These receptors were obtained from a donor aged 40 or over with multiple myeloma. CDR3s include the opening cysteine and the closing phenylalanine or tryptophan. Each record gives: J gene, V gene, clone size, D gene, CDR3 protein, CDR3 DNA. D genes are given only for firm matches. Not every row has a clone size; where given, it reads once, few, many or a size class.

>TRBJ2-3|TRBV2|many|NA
CASSVTGRDLAQYF
TGTGCCAGCAGTGTAACAGGGAGGGATTTGGCGCAGTATTTT
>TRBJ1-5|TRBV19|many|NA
CASSIAADVLRQHF
TGTGCCAGTAGTATAGCCGCGGACGTACTACGACAGCATTTT
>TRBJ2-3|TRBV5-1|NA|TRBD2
CASSPTSNADTQYF
TGCGCCAGCAGCCCGACTAGCAACGCAGATACGCAGTATTTT
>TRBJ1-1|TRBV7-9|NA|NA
CASSLGGINTEAFF
TGTGCCAGCAGCTTGGGGGGCATTAACACTGAAGCTTTCTTT
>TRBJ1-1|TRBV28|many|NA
CASSPREQANTEAFF
TGTGCCAGCAGTCCTCGCGAACAGGCGAACACTGAAGCTTTCTTT
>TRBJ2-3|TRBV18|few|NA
CASSPQPSLSVPDTQYF
TGTGCCAGCTCACCCCAACCTAGTTTAAGCGTTCCAGATACGCAGTATTTT
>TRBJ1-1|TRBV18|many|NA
CASSPPGAVEAFF
TGTGCCAGCTCACCCCCAGGGGCGGTTGAAGCTTTCTTT
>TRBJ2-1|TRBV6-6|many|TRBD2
CASSSGLARNEQFF
TGTGCCAGCAGTTCAGGACTAGCGCGAAATGAGCAGTTCTTC
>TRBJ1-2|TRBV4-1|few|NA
CASSQERRRGGYGYTF
TGCGCCAGCAGCCAAGAACGCCGGAGGGGAGGCTATGGCTACACCTTC
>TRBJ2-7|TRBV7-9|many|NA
CASSATGFGQYF
TGTGCCAGCAGCGCTACAGGATTTGGGCAGTACTTC
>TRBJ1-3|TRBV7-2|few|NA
CASSPSGNTIYF
TGTGCCAGCAGCCCCTCTGGAAACACCATATATTTT
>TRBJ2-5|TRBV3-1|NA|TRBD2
CASSQAGLAGIQETQYF
TGTGCCAGCAGCCAAGCTGGCCTAGCGGGGATACAAGAGACCCAGTACTTC
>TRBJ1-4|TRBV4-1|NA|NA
CASSHLDGYNEKLFF
TGCGCCAGCAGCCATTTGGACGGATATAATGAAAAACTGTTTTTT
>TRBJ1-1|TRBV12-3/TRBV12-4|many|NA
CASSYRTEAFF
TGTGCCAGCAGTTACCGAACTGAAGCTTTCTTT
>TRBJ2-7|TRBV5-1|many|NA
CASSLDILSSYEQYF
TGCGCCAGCAGCTTGGACATTTTAAGCTCCTACGAGCAGTACTTC
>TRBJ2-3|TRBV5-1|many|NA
CASSSGPGDPTQYF
TGCGCCAGCAGCTCGGGACCGGGCGATCCTACGCAGTATTTT
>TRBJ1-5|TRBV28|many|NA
CASTPYRTGQPQHF
TGTGCCAGCACCCCATACCGGACCGGTCAGCCCCAGCATTTT
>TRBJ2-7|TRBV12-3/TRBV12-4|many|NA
CASSLGVSYEQYF
TGTGCCAGCAGTTTGGGCGTCTCCTACGAGCAGTACTTC
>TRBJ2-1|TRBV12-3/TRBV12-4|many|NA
CASGFGQSNEQFF
TGTGCCAGCGGCTTCGGACAGTCCAATGAGCAGTTCTTC
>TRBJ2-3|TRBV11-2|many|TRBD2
CASSLAGGGATDTQYF
TGTGCCAGCAGCTTAGCGGGCGGGGGGGCCACAGATACGCAGTATTTT
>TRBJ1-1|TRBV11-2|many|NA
CASRREGTEAFF
TGTGCTTCGCGTAGGGAGGGCACTGAAGCTTTCTTT
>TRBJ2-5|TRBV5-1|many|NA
CASSSGPQETQYF
TGCGCCAGCAGCTCCGGACCCCAAGAGACCCAGTACTTC
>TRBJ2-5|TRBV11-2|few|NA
CASSSCAVETQYF
TGTGCCAGCAGCTCTTGTGCCGTGGAGACCCAGTACTTC
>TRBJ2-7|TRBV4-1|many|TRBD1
CASSQDRTGGDEQYF
TGCGCCAGCAGCCAAGATCGGACAGGGGGCGACGAGCAGTACTTC
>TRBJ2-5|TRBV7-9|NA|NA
CASSPPVGVEKTQYF
TGTGCCAGCAGCCCTCCCGTGGGAGTCGAAAAGACCCAGTACTTC
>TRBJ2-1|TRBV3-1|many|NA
CASSQLNEQFF
TGTGCCAGCAGTCAACTCAATGAGCAGTTCTTC
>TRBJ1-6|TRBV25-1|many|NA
CASSEYPGPNSPLHF
TGTGCCAGCAGTGAATACCCGGGACCCAATTCACCCCTCCACTTT
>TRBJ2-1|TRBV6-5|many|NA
CASTLGGAHEQFF
TGTGCCAGCACCCTTGGGGGGGCCCATGAGCAGTTCTTC
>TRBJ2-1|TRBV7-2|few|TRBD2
CASSLLADSYNEQFF
TGTGCCAGCAGCCTACTAGCGGATTCCTACAATGAGCAGTTCTTC
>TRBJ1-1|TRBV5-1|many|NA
CASSSTGPTEAFF
TGCGCCAGCAGCTCAACAGGGCCCACTGAAGCTTTCTTT
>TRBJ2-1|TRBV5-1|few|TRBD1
CASSLAGGQGAHEQFF
TGCGCCAGCAGCTTGGCCGGAGGACAGGGGGCCCATGAGCAGTTCTTC
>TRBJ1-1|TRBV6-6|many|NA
CASSYEGANTEAFF
TGTGCCAGCAGTTACGAAGGGGCGAACACTGAAGCTTTCTTT
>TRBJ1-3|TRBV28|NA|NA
CASSLSFGGGNTIYF
TGTGCCAGCAGTTTGAGTTTCGGGGGTGGAAACACCATATATTTT
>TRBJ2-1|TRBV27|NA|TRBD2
CASRRAGGTYNEQFF
TGTGCCAGCAGGCGAGCGGGGGGGACTTACAATGAGCAGTTCTTC
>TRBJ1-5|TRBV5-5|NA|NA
CASSLRLFSNQPQHF
TGTGCCAGCAGCTTGCGGCTCTTTAGCAATCAGCCCCAGCATTTT
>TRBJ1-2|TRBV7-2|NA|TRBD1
CASSQDPGQGSYSYTF
TGTGCCAGCAGCCAGGATCCAGGACAGGGATCCTATAGCTACACCTTC
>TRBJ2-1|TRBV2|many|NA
CATKGGVHYNEQFF
TGTGCCACTAAGGGGGGGGTCCACTACAATGAGCAGTTCTTC
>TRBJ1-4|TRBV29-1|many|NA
CSVASLLNEKLFF
TGCAGCGTTGCTTCCTTGCTAAATGAAAAACTGTTTTTT
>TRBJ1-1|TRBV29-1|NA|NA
CSVSGRTDTEAFF
TGCAGCGTTTCGGGGAGAACGGACACTGAAGCTTTCTTT
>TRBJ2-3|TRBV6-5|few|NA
CASSYGNTDTQYF
TGTGCCAGCAGTTACGGGAACACAGATACGCAGTATTTT
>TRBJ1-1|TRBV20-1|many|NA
CSARDTGFGAEAFF
TGCAGTGCTAGGGATACAGGGTTTGGCGCTGAAGCTTTCTTT
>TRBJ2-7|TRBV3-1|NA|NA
CASSQGTSPLGTYEQYF
TGTGCCAGCAGCCAAGGTACTTCCCCCCTCGGGACCTACGAGCAGTACTTC
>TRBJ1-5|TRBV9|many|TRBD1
CASSVGDRNQPQHF
TGTGCCAGCAGCGTAGGGGACAGAAATCAGCCCCAGCATTTT
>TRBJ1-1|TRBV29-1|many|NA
CSVLSVENTEAFF
TGCAGCGTTCTATCGGTGGAGAACACTGAAGCTTTCTTT
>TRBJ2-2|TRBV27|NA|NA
CASSLSFGKYTGELFF
TGTGCCAGCAGTTTATCTTTCGGGAAGTACACCGGGGAGCTGTTTTTT
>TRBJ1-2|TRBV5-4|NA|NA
CASSPPTLVGGNYGYTF
TGTGCCAGCAGCCCTCCAACGTTGGTGGGCGGTAACTATGGCTACACCTTC
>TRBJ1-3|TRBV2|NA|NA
CASSDQGYSGNTIYF
TGTGCCAGCAGTGATCAGGGCTACTCTGGAAACACCATATATTTT
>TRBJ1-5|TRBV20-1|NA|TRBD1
CSARHRGLGEQPQHF
TGCAGTGCTAGACACAGGGGGCTTGGCGAGCAGCCCCAGCATTTT
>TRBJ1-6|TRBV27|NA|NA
CASRPPRGLSNSPLHF
TGTGCCAGCAGACCCCCCCGGGGGTTGAGCAATTCACCCCTCCACTTT
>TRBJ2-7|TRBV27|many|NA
CASSLGWSYEQYF
TGTGCCAGCAGTTTGGGCTGGTCCTACGAGCAGTACTTC
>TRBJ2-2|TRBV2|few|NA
CASSAGRANTGELFF
TGTGCCAGCAGTGCGGGCCGAGCGAACACCGGGGAGCTGTTTTTT
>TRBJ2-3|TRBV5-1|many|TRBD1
CASRKFVQKRTGDTQYF
TGCGCCAGCCGAAAATTCGTGCAAAAAAGGACAGGGGATACGCAGTATTTT
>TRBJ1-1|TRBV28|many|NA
CASSPPSGEAFF
TGTGCCAGCAGTCCTCCCTCCGGAGAAGCTTTCTTT